Listed below are T cell receptor beta chains from one sample, sequenced in a study of T cell changes during pregnancy in multiple sclerosis. Measured with immunoSEQ multiplex PCR; TCRdb has only the in-frame clones, and not every one. The sample shows 60,000 to 70,000 clones, around 92% of them seen only once. The source was peripheral blood, collected in the second trimester of pregnancy. These receptor sequences come from a female donor in good health, enrolled as a control in a pregnancy study. Both conserved end residues are part of each CDR3. D genes are given only for firm matches. Clone size appears in some rows only: once, few, many, or a class for an expanded clone.

NA	TRBV19	TRBJ1-2	NA	CASRRGAMDGYTF	TGTGCCAGCCGCAGGGGCGCCATGGATGGCTACACCTTC
NA	TRBV28	TRBJ2-4	NA	CASSFQGIAKNIQYF	TGTGCCAGCAGTTTCCAGGGGATAGCCAAAAACATTCAGTACTTC
NA	TRBV4-1	TRBJ2-7	NA	CASSDRGEQYF	TGCGCCAGCAGCGATCGCGGCGAGCAGTACTTC
TRBD2	TRBV7-2	TRBJ2-5	NA	CASSLGWTSGPETQYF	TGTGCCAGCAGCTTAGGTTGGACTAGCGGGCCAGAGACCCAGTACTTC
TRBD1	TRBV28	TRBJ1-1	NA	CASRYQGVGTEAFF	TGTGCCAGCAGGTACCAGGGGGTAGGCACTGAAGCTTTCTTT
NA	TRBV5-1	TRBJ1-6	once	CASSLNWAAGDSPLHF	TGCGCCAGCAGCTTGAATTGGGCGGCCGGGGATTCACCCCTCCACTTT
TRBD1	TRBV7-2	TRBJ2-7	NA	CASSVRTGETYEQYF	TGTGCCAGCAGCGTACGGACAGGGGAGACCTACGAGCAGTACTTC
NA	TRBV7-9	TRBJ1-6	NA	CASSLGRTVDSPLHF	TGTGCCAGCAGCTTAGGACGGACAGTTGATTCACCCCTCCACTTT
NA	TRBV5-1	TRBJ2-7	NA	CARGKTVSYEQYF	TGCGCCAGGGGGAAGACAGTCTCCTACGAGCAGTACTTC
NA	TRBV9	TRBJ2-3	NA	CASSVVGGLPPTDTQYF	TGTGCCAGCAGCGTAGTTGGGGGACTTCCCCCCACAGATACGCAGTATTTT
TRBD1	TRBV6-1	TRBJ2-3	once	CASIPGQGADTQYF	TGTGCCAGCATTCCAGGACAGGGGGCAGATACGCAGTATTTT
NA	TRBV5-1	TRBJ2-5	NA	CASSSRREETQYF	TGCGCCAGCAGCTCACGGAGGGAAGAGACCCAGTACTTC
NA	TRBV6-5	TRBJ2-6	NA	CASSQGSTGANVLTF	TGTGCCAGCAGTCAGGGTTCTACAGGGGCCAACGTCCTGACTTTC
TRBD1	TRBV4-2	TRBJ2-7	NA	CASSQDTNRKPGTGAREQYF	TGTGCCAGCAGCCAAGACACCAACCGAAAGCCCGGGACAGGGGCTAGGGAGCAGTACTTC
TRBD2	TRBV7-8	TRBJ2-1	NA	CASSLAGGDYNEQFF	TGTGCCAGCAGTCTAGCGGGTGGAGATTACAATGAGCAGTTCTTC
TRBD2	TRBV4-2	TRBJ2-5	NA	CASSQARGGQETQYF	TGTGCCAGCAGCCAAGCGCGGGGGGGGCAAGAGACCCAGTACTTC
TRBD1	TRBV10-3	TRBJ1-3	NA	CAISESRDSGAGNTIYF	TGTGCCATCAGTGAGTCGAGGGACAGTGGGGCTGGAAACACCATATATTTT